The 30 T cell receptor beta chains presented below share a single source sample, sequenced in a study of OX40 agonist ivuxolimab in advanced cancers. Sequencing was performed with immunoSEQ multiplex PCR; in TCRdb, only in-frame clones are kept and a portion is missing. Of around 60,000 clones in the sample, 80% to 90% were seen once. This specimen consisted of CD4+ or CD8+ T cells sorted from blood, obtained in a trial of the OX40 agonist ivuxolimab. The receptors here all came from an adult with an advanced solid tumor such as melanoma, head and neck, liver or kidney cancer.

This chain connects TRBV6-4 to TRBJ2-1; D may be TRBD1 (5 bases). CDR1 is MRHNA and CDR2 is SNTAGT in the germline V gene. Trimming stripped 4 bases from V and 4 bases from J, with 14 bases between. This CDR3 comprises 15 residues. CDR3 protein: CASSVSGSRYNEQFF. The CDR3 coding sequence is TGTGCCAGCAGTGTATCAGGGTCGAGGTACAATGAGCAGTTCTTC.

The chain links TRBV23-1 to TRBJ2-1; 11 bases are shared with TRBD2. TRBV23-1 is noted as an ORF with a role that remains uncertain. This CDR3 is built from 19 residues. Losses at the gene ends were 4 bases for V and 2 bases for J; bases not matched to a gene: 13. In DNA form, the CDR3 reads TGCGCCAGCAGTCCTGAAGGGCCTCAGACTAGCGGGACCTACAATGAGCAGTTCTTC. This encodes CASSPEGPQTSGTYNEQFF.

The CDR3 spells CASSLAGGDEQYF. The DNA for the CDR3 is TGTGCCAGCAGCTTGGCGGGTGGGGACGAGCAGTACTTC. The rearrangement uses TRBV5-6 and TRBJ2-7; D not certain. V lost 0 bases and J lost 5, with 9 bases in between. Germline V CDR1 and CDR2: SGHDT, YYEEEE. CDR3 length: 13 residues.

The table lists this clone with a few counts. The genes are TRBV28 and TRBJ1-5; D is undetermined. Per germline, CDR1 MDHEN and CDR2 SYDVKM. The V and J ends lost 6 bases and 4 bases respectively, with 13 bases between them. The CDR3 spans 14 residues. The DNA for the CDR3 is TGTGCCAGCAGGTACGCAGGTACTAATCAGCCCCAGCATTTT. Translated, it gives CASRYAGTNQPQHF.

This chain connects TRBV30 to TRBJ1-1; no definite D call. The CDR3 runs 15 residues. V lost 0 bases and J 0 bases, leaving 11 bases between the germline ends. Germline V gene lookup returns CDR1 GTSNPN and CDR2 SVGIG (reference sequence). The CDR3 coding sequence is TGTGCCTGGAGTGTAAAGGCTCCAGTGAACACTGAAGCTTTCTTT. It codes for CAWSVKAPVNTEAFF.

This clone was seen more than once but under ten times. The chain joins TRBV14 to TRBJ1-6; no clear D gene. V was trimmed by 0 bases and J by 13 bases, leaving 10 bases between them. CDR1 is SGHDN, CDR2 FVKESK, per germline. There are 13 residues in the CDR3. This chain's CDR3 is CASSQDLGSPLHF. CDR3 DNA sequence: TGTGCCAGCAGCCAAGACCTGGGTTCTCCCCTCCACTTT.

The chain is built from TRBV7-9 and TRBJ2-2; possible D gene TRBD2, 5 bases. Germline CDR1 and CDR2: SEHNR and FQNEAQ (reference sequence). V gave up 5 bases and J gave up 7 bases, with 14 bases separating them. The CDR3 covers 14 residues. CDR3 DNA: TGTGCCAGCAGCCAATTCCGGGGTGTCGGGGAGCTGTTTTTT. Translation: CASSQFRGVGELFF.

The J gene is TRBJ1-1, the V gene TRBV6-6; no reliable D call. Germline loops: CDR1 MNHNY, CDR2 SVGAGI (reference sequence). This CDR3 is built from 14 residues. V lost 5 bases to trimming and J lost 1 base, with 11 bases between them. The CDR3 DNA follows: TGTGCCAGCAGTAGGACTTTTACGAACACTGAAGCTTTCTTT. It yields the protein CASSRTFTNTEAFF.

This clone was seen only a few times. The genes are TRBV30 and TRBJ2-3, with a weak D call TRBD2 (6 bases). V was shortened by 1 base and J by 1 base, with 18 bases between the two germline ends. CDR1 GTSNPN and CDR2 SVGIG come from the germline V gene (reference sequence). The CDR3 length is 17 residues. The CDR3 nucleotides read TGTGCCTGGAGTGATTGGAACCGGAGGGTAGGCACAGATACGCAGTATTTT. It yields the protein CAWSDWNRRVGTDTQYF. Complete variable domain (other parts from reference TRBV30 and TRBJ2-3): SQTIHQWPATLVQPVGSPLSLECTVEGTSNPNLYWYRQAAGRGLQLLFYSVGIGQISSEVPQNLSASRPQDRQFILSSKKLLLSDSGFYLCAWSDWNRRVGTDTQYFGPGTRLTVL.

The DNA for the CDR3 is TGTGCCAGTAAGGCCGCTGAGGAGTTTAATTCACCCCTCCACTTT. Protein sequence: CASKAAEEFNSPLHF. V gene TRBV19 combines with J gene TRBJ1-6; D is unclear. Trimming removed 7 bases at V and 6 bases at J, with 16 bases between. Germline lookup yields CDR1 LNHDA and CDR2 SQIVND (reference sequence). The CDR3 loop spans 15 amino acids. Full variable domain (rest looked up from reference TRBV19 and TRBJ1-6): DGGITQSPKYLFRKEGQNVTLSCEQNLNHDAMYWYRQDPGQGLRLIYYSQIVNDFQKGDIAEGYSVSREKKESFPLTVTSAQKNPTAFYLCASKAAEEFNSPLHFGNGTRLTVT.

The chain employs TRBV19 and TRBJ1-6; 7 nucleotides line up with TRBD1. The CDR3 spans 16 residues. The trim removed 5 bases at V and 7 bases at J, leaving 11 bases unmatched. Germline CDR1 reads LNHDA; CDR2 reads SQIVND (reference sequence). The CDR3 nucleotides read TGTGCCAGTAGTCAAATCCCGACAGGGAGAAATTCACCCCTCCACTTT. Translated: CASSQIPTGRNSPLHF. The complete variable domain, with remaining parts taken from reference TRBV19 and TRBJ1-6, reads DGGITQSPKYLFRKEGQNVTLSCEQNLNHDAMYWYRQDPGQGLRLIYYSQIVNDFQKGDIAEGYSVSREKKESFPLTVTSAQKNPTAFYLCASSQIPTGRNSPLHFGNGTRLTVT.

J is TRBJ2-3 and V is TRBV5-6, with TRBD2 matching 7 bases. J was trimmed by 0 bases and V by 1 base; bases with no gene match: 5. Germline V gene lookup returns CDR1 SGHDT and CDR2 YYEEEE. The CDR3 runs to 16 residues. CDR3 region: CASSLLSGTSTDTQYF. The CDR3 nucleotides are TGTGCCAGCAGCTTGTTGAGCGGGACTAGCACAGATACGCAGTATTTT.

Comment on this clone: The junction does not match germline at one end; this may be a read error. The CDR3 DNA is TGCAGTGCTAGAGACCACAGGGTACTCTTC. It specifies CSARDHRVLF. The chain has TRBV20-1 and TRBJ1-2; D perhaps matches TRBD1 (6 bases). Germline V CDR1 and CDR2: DFQATT, SNEGSKA (reference sequence). The CDR3 is 10 amino acids.

This clone has a handful of counts. The chain carries TRBV6-5 and TRBJ1-4; D is ambiguous. Trimming stripped 4 bases from V and 8 bases from J, with 14 bases between. CDR3 length equals 14 residues. Germline V gene sequence: CDR1 MNHEY, CDR2 SVGAGI. This chain's CDR3 is CASSSPGRIEKLFF. The CDR3 nucleotides are TGTGCCAGCAGTTCCCCGGGCCGAATCGAAAAACTGTTTTTT.

The chain couples TRBV19 to TRBJ1-2, with unresolved D. The CDR3 is 12 residues long. V was cut by 9 bases and J by 5 bases, with 13 bases left in between. In germline, CDR1 is LNHDA, CDR2 SQIVND (reference sequence). Here the CDR3 reads CASRTVNYGYTF. For the CDR3, the DNA is TGTGCCAGCAGAACAGTTAATTATGGCTACACCTTC.

The rearrangement links TRBV14 to TRBJ2-2; the D gene is possibly TRBD1 (5 bases). Germline loops: CDR1 SGHDN, CDR2 FVKESK. The ends were cut back, 6 bases at V and 6 bases at J, with 20 bases in the middle. The CDR3 is made up of 16 amino acids. This chain's CDR3 is CASSRATRVRSGELFF. Written as DNA, the CDR3 is TGTGCCAGCAGTCGTGCTACCAGGGTGAGGTCCGGGGAGCTGTTTTTT.

The gene calls are TRBV7-9 and TRBJ2-3, with D possibly TRBD2 on 7 matching bases. Germline values: CDR1 SEHNR, CDR2 FQNEAQ (reference sequence). This CDR3 contains 15 residues. The V gene lost 5 bases and the J gene lost 2 bases, with 14 bases spanning the gap. The CDR3, as DNA: TGTGCCAGCAGCACAGGGAGGGGGGACACAGATACGCAGTATTTT. Amino acids: CASSTGRGDTDTQYF.

The genes are TRBV29-1 and TRBJ2-2, with unresolved D. CDR1 is SQVTM and CDR2 is ANQGSEA in the germline V gene. Trimming cost V 2 bases and J 5 bases, with 12 bases left between them. This CDR3 region has 14 residues. CDR3 nucleotide sequence: TGCAGCGTTGAACGGTTAAAGGTGACCGGGGAGCTGTTTTTT. Encoded protein: CSVERLKVTGELFF.

This chain joins TRBV5-5 and TRBJ2-1; tentatively, D is TRBD1 or TRBD2 (6 bases each). There are 17 residues in the CDR3. From germline, CDR1 is SGHKS and CDR2 YYEKEE (reference sequence). V lost 3 bases, J lost 8 bases, and 24 bases lay in between. CDR3 DNA: TGTGCCAGCAGCTCGCAGGGGCTGGGACTTCGAGTCGATGAGCAGTTCTTC. This sequence encodes CASSSQGLGLRVDEQFF.

This chain joins TRBV6-5 and TRBJ2-1, with 8 bases fitting TRBD1. After removal of 6 bases from V and 9 bases from J, the junction contained 7 bases not matched to a gene. The V gene's germline CDR1 is MNHEY and CDR2 SVGAGI. The CDR3 totals 13 residues. This CDR3 is CASSRQGQIEQFF. CDR3 coding DNA: TGTGCCAGCAGCCGACAGGGGCAGATTGAGCAGTTCTTC.

The CDR3 region is CASSPDPGQGWSYEQYF. Written as DNA, the CDR3 is TGTGCCAGCAGCCCTGACCCCGGACAGGGTTGGTCCTACGAGCAGTACTTC. The V call is TRBV5-4, the J call TRBJ2-7; 8 positions match TRBD1. CDR3 length: 17 amino acids. Germline values: CDR1 SGHNT, CDR2 YYREEE (reference sequence). V lost 4 bases to trimming and J lost 1 base; unmatched junction nucleotides: 13.

This clone has a handful of counts. The chain carries TRBV28 and TRBJ2-3, with TRBD2 matching 8 bases. The germline V gene has CDR1 MDHEN and CDR2 SYDVKM. V shed 5 bases, J shed 7 bases, and the junction held 14 bases outside the gene matches. The CDR3 has 16 residues. CDR3 sequence reads: CASSPSNRGGKNTQYF. In DNA form, the CDR3 reads TGTGCCAGCAGTCCCTCCAACCGGGGGGGAAAGAATACGCAGTATTTT.

This sequence joins TRBV19 and TRBJ2-6; TRBD2 is a possible D gene (6 bases). V lost 6 bases and J lost 2, with 17 bases in between. The CDR3 covers 17 residues. Germline CDR1 and CDR2: LNHDA and SQIVND (reference sequence). The CDR3 DNA follows: TGTGCCAGTAGCCAAGGGGACTGGGGCCCTGGGGCCAACGTCCTGACTTTC. Encoded protein: CASSQGDWGPGANVLTF.

The CDR3 spells CASRQDYSNQPQHF. As DNA, the CDR3 is TGTGCCAGCAGACAGGATTATAGCAATCAGCCCCAGCATTTT. V and J are TRBV6-6 and TRBJ1-5, with D tentatively TRBD1 (5 bases). Germline V gene data show CDR1 as MNHNY and CDR2 as SVGAGI (reference sequence). V shed 6 bases and J shed 0 bases, with 9 bases lying between them. This CDR3 is 14 amino acids long.

V usage is TRBV9 and J usage is TRBJ2-7; 9 bases match TRBD1. The V gene end was trimmed by 1 base and the J gene end by 5 bases; junction bases not matched to a gene: 1. The CDR3 length is 13 residues. The germline V gene encodes CDR1 SGDLS and CDR2 YYNGEE. The CDR3 sequence is CASSVRQGDEQYF. The CDR3 DNA reads TGTGCCAGCAGCGTAAGACAGGGGGACGAGCAGTACTTC.

The genes are TRBV28 and TRBJ1-5; D remains unclear. V lost 1 base to trimming and J lost 6 bases, with 4 bases between them. This CDR3 has 12 amino acids. Germline CDR1 reads MDHEN; CDR2 reads SYDVKM. The CDR3 sequence is CASSLYAQPQHF. Here the CDR3 DNA reads TGTGCCAGCAGTTTATATGCTCAGCCCCAGCATTTT.

As to this clone: Mismatch with germline at one junction end may stem from a read error. As DNA, the CDR3 is TGTGCCAGCAGCTTGGGCCCCGGGGGCAGGAGGGCCTTC. It encodes CASSLGPGGRRAF. The chain uses TRBV5-6 and TRBJ1-2; TRBD1 might be the D (6 bases). The CDR3 sequence is 13 residues long. The germline CDR1 and CDR2 sequences are SGHDT and YYEEEE.

The chain employs TRBV5-1 and TRBJ2-3; TRBD2 is a possible D gene (7 bases). The CDR3 loop spans 14 amino acids. CDR1 is SGHRS, CDR2 YFSETQ, per germline. V dropped 4 bases and J dropped 4 bases, with 13 bases sitting between them. The DNA of the CDR3 is TGCGCCAGCAGCAGGGCGGGGGCCTCAGATACGCAGTATTTT. Its protein is CASSRAGASDTQYF. The variable domain in full, completed from reference TRBV5-1 and TRBJ2-3, reads KAGVTQTPRYLIKTRGQQVTLSCSPISGHRSVSWYQQTPGQGLQFLFEYFSETQRNKGNFPGRFSGRQFSNSRSEMNVSTLELGDSALYLCASSRAGASDTQYFGPGTRLTVL.

The rearrangement joins TRBV30 to TRBJ1-1, with unresolved D. Germline V gene sequence: CDR1 GTSNPN, CDR2 SVGIG (reference sequence). V shed 0 bases and J shed 0 bases, with 5 bases lying between them. The CDR3 loop spans 13 amino acids. The CDR3 sequence is CAWSVSVNTEAFF. The CDR3 coding sequence is TGTGCCTGGAGTGTATCTGTGAACACTGAAGCTTTCTTT.

The chain recombines TRBV2 with TRBJ1-5; D perhaps matches TRBD1 (5 bases). This CDR3 region has 17 residues. Between the trimmed V and J ends, which lost 6 bases and 0 bases, there was a span of 18 bases. Per the germline V gene, CDR1 is SNHLY and CDR2 is FYNNEI. The CDR3 protein is CASRADLRGYSNQPQHF. The CDR3 nucleotides read TGTGCCAGCAGGGCGGATCTAAGGGGATATAGCAATCAGCCCCAGCATTTT.